This T cell receptor beta chain stems from a study of T cells in Graves' hyperthyroidism and ophthalmopathy. Whole-study findings and limits: The majority of expanded thyroid clonotypes above 0.001 also appeared in blood. The model anticipated ophthalmopathy a median around six months pre-onset.

Among the patients, aged 18 to 65, hyperthyroidism was newly diagnosed and had lasted under 2 months. CDR3 length: 18 amino acids. The trim removed 3 bases at V and 7 bases at J, leaving 17 bases unmatched. CDR1 and CDR2 from the germline V gene are WNHNN and SYGVQD (reference sequence). It was RNA transcripts that yielded the amplified TCR beta CDR3 regions. Using the HTBI primer set, a first-round RT-PCR was run on the TCR CDR3. TCRdb called the multiplex PCR reads again in MiXCR, with one record for every CDR3 protein. Counted here are roughly 720,000 distinct CDR3 sequences, approximately 15% occurring once; the ten biggest clones make up roughly a sixth. Worth noting for this clonotype: Antigen: not known.

Sequencing was done on a sample of blood. The rearrangement uses TRBV10-1 and TRBJ2-2, with 7 positions matching TRBD1. This sequence was found in a man between 50 and 59 years old with Graves' hyperthyroidism. The CDR3 here is CASSDLRSTGARGGELFF. CDR3 nucleotides: TGCGCCAGCAGTGACCTCCGGAGCACAGGGGCCCGGGGCGGGGAGCTGTTTTTT.